A selection of T cell receptor beta chains follows, all from one sample in a study of control samples from healthy donors and cancer patients. Some clones are missing from TCRdb's copy, which holds only in-frame ones; the method was immunoSEQ multiplex PCR. The repertoire includes roughly 88,000 clones, approximately 90% of them detected once, and approximately 1% sits in the top ten. Sequences were obtained from blood. These receptors were taken from a woman aged 25 to 39 in good health. Both conserved end residues are part of each CDR3. The D gene is left open where the match is weak. Size is stated for part of the rows, as once, few or many counts, or as a class when the clone is expanded.

clone size: once; D gene: TRBD2; V gene: TRBV5-1; CDR3 length: 17; J gene: TRBJ2-1; CDR3 DNA: TGCGCCAGCAGCCCCGGGACTAGCGGGACAGCCTACAATGAGCAGTTCTTC; CDR3 protein: CASSPGTSGTAYNEQFF
clone size: .; D gene: .; V gene: TRBV18; CDR3 length: 16; J gene: TRBJ2-7; CDR3 DNA: TGTGCCAGCTCACTCGCGAGCGGGCTTAGCTCCTACGAGCAGTACTTC; CDR3 protein: CASSLASGLSSYEQYF
clone size: once; D gene: .; V gene: TRBV18; CDR3 length: 12; J gene: TRBJ2-7; CDR3 DNA: TGTGCCAGCTCACAAACCTTCTACGAGCAGTACTTC; CDR3 protein: CASSQTFYEQYF
clone size: few; D gene: .; V gene: TRBV14; CDR3 length: 16; J gene: TRBJ2-2; CDR3 DNA: TGTGCCAGCAGCCAAGGGTCGGCGGTTAACACCGGGGAGCTGTTTTTT; CDR3 protein: CASSQGSAVNTGELFF
clone size: once; D gene: .; V gene: TRBV18; CDR3 length: 18; J gene: TRBJ1-1; CDR3 DNA: TGTGCCAGCTCACCAAAGGGTGTCACAGGGAGCCAACACACTGAAGCTTTCTTT; CDR3 protein: CASSPKGVTGSQHTEAFF
clone size: .; D gene: .; V gene: TRBV5-4; CDR3 length: 14; J gene: TRBJ1-3; CDR3 DNA: TGTGCCAGCAGCGCGGACCCTAGTGGAAACACCATATATTTT; CDR3 protein: CASSADPSGNTIYF
clone size: .; D gene: TRBD1; V gene: TRBV19; CDR3 length: 14; J gene: TRBJ1-4; CDR3 DNA: TGTGCCAGTAGCCCGGGACAGATAAATGAAAAACTGTTTTTT; CDR3 protein: CASSPGQINEKLFF
clone size: .; D gene: .; V gene: TRBV6-5; CDR3 length: 13; J gene: TRBJ1-5; CDR3 DNA: TGTGCCAGCAGAGGGGGAGGGGGTCAGCCCCAGCATTTT; CDR3 protein: CASRGGGGQPQHF
clone size: .; D gene: .; V gene: TRBV6-1; CDR3 length: 16; J gene: TRBJ2-5; CDR3 DNA: TGTGCCAGCAGTGAGGGTCCCGCGGGGAATGAGGAGACCCAGTACTTC; CDR3 protein: CASSEGPAGNEETQYF
clone size: .; D gene: .; V gene: TRBV11-2; CDR3 length: 12; J gene: TRBJ2-7; CDR3 DNA: TGTGCCAGCAGCCCCCGGGGTTACGAGCAGTACTTC; CDR3 protein: CASSPRGYEQYF
clone size: .; D gene: .; V gene: TRBV5-1; CDR3 length: 15; J gene: TRBJ2-2; CDR3 DNA: TGCGCCAGCAGCTTGAGATTGGGGGACACCGGGGAGCTGTTTTTT; CDR3 protein: CASSLRLGDTGELFF
clone size: .; D gene: .; V gene: TRBV29-1; CDR3 length: 11; J gene: TRBJ2-1; CDR3 DNA: TGCAGCGTGGTGCGGGACAATGAGCAGTTCTTC; CDR3 protein: CSVVRDNEQFF
clone size: .; D gene: .; V gene: TRBV3-1/TRBV3-2; CDR3 length: 14; J gene: TRBJ2-1; CDR3 DNA: TGTGCCAGCAGTCCTGGAATCAGGGCGGGTGAGCAGTTCTTC; CDR3 protein: CASSPGIRAGEQFF
clone size: .; D gene: .; V gene: TRBV5-1; CDR3 length: 15; J gene: TRBJ2-2; CDR3 DNA: TGCGCCAGCAGCTCGGACGGGTCGAACACCGGGGAGCTGTTTTTT; CDR3 protein: CASSSDGSNTGELFF
clone size: .; D gene: .; V gene: TRBV5-1; CDR3 length: 15; J gene: TRBJ1-2; CDR3 DNA: TGCGCCAGCAACTCCGGGGACCCGAAAGACTATGGCTACACCTTC; CDR3 protein: CASNSGDPKDYGYTF
clone size: once; D gene: TRBD1; V gene: TRBV5-1; CDR3 length: 13; J gene: TRBJ1-2; CDR3 DNA: TGCGCCAGCAGCTCCGGGACAGGGGGAGGCTACACCTTC; CDR3 protein: CASSSGTGGGYTF
clone size: .; D gene: TRBD1; V gene: TRBV20-1; CDR3 length: 13; J gene: TRBJ1-2; CDR3 DNA: TGCAGTGCTAGTACCGGGACAGTCTATGGCTACACCTTC; CDR3 protein: CSASTGTVYGYTF
clone size: .; D gene: TRBD2; V gene: TRBV5-1; CDR3 length: 15; J gene: TRBJ2-7; CDR3 DNA: TGCGCCAGCAGGATCGAGCGGGGGATAGCCTACGAGCAGTACTTC; CDR3 protein: CASRIERGIAYEQYF
clone size: .; D gene: .; V gene: TRBV6-5; CDR3 length: 12; J gene: TRBJ1-1; CDR3 DNA: TGTGCCAGCAGCCCATCCGGACTGTTGGATTTCTTT; CDR3 protein: CASSPSGLLDFF
clone size: .; D gene: .; V gene: TRBV27; CDR3 length: 16; J gene: TRBJ1-4; CDR3 DNA: TGTGCCAGCAGTTTCAGGCGACAGGCCCCTAATGAAAAACTGTTTTTT; CDR3 protein: CASSFRRQAPNEKLFF
clone size: .; D gene: TRBD1; V gene: TRBV10-3; CDR3 length: 15; J gene: TRBJ1-2; CDR3 DNA: TGTGCCATCAGTGACCCCGGGACAGGGGACTATGGCTACACCTTC; CDR3 protein: CAISDPGTGDYGYTF
clone size: .; D gene: .; V gene: TRBV4-1; CDR3 length: 15; J gene: TRBJ1-2; CDR3 DNA: TGCGCCAGCAGCCAAGTAGGGGCCCCCATAGAGGGCTACACCTTC; CDR3 protein: CASSQVGAPIEGYTF
clone size: .; D gene: TRBD1; V gene: TRBV5-1; CDR3 length: 13; J gene: TRBJ1-2; CDR3 DNA: TGCGCCAGCAGCACCGGGACAGAATATGGCTACACCTTC; CDR3 protein: CASSTGTEYGYTF
clone size: .; D gene: .; V gene: TRBV9; CDR3 length: 15; J gene: TRBJ2-5; CDR3 DNA: TGTGCCAGCAGCGCTATAGAGGACAACCAAGAGACCCAGTACTTC; CDR3 protein: CASSAIEDNQETQYF
clone size: .; D gene: TRBD1; V gene: TRBV6-5; CDR3 length: 14; J gene: TRBJ1-1; CDR3 DNA: TGTGCCAGCAGCCGACAGGGGGCTAGGACTGAAGCTTTCTTT; CDR3 protein: CASSRQGARTEAFF
clone size: .; D gene: .; V gene: TRBV4-1; CDR3 length: 15; J gene: TRBJ1-6; CDR3 DNA: TGCGCCAGCGGTCAACCGAGGAGATATAATTCACCCCTCCACTTT; CDR3 protein: CASGQPRRYNSPLHF
clone size: .; D gene: TRBD1; V gene: TRBV15; CDR3 length: 20; J gene: TRBJ1-5; CDR3 DNA: TGTGCCACCAGCAGAGATAGGGGGACAGGGGGCTCCCATAGCAATCAGCCCCAGCATTTT; CDR3 protein: CATSRDRGTGGSHSNQPQHF
clone size: .; D gene: .; V gene: TRBV5-1; CDR3 length: 15; J gene: TRBJ2-3; CDR3 DNA: TGCGCCAGCAGCTTGGTGAGTGCTAGCACAGATACGCAGTATTTT; CDR3 protein: CASSLVSASTDTQYF
clone size: .; D gene: TRBD2; V gene: TRBV10-2; CDR3 length: 15; J gene: TRBJ2-7; CDR3 DNA: TGCGCCAGCAGCCCTAGACTAGCGGGTAGCAGCGAGCAGTACTTC; CDR3 protein: CASSPRLAGSSEQYF
clone size: once; D gene: .; V gene: TRBV7-9; CDR3 length: 12; J gene: TRBJ1-5; CDR3 DNA: TGTGCCAGCAGCTTAGGAGATCAGCCCCAGCATTTT; CDR3 protein: CASSLGDQPQHF
clone size: .; D gene: TRBD1; V gene: TRBV19; CDR3 length: 15; J gene: TRBJ2-5; CDR3 DNA: TGTGCCAGTAGGGGGACAGGGGGCTTCGGGGAGACCCAGTACTTC; CDR3 protein: CASRGTGGFGETQYF
clone size: .; D gene: .; V gene: TRBV6-6; CDR3 length: 15; J gene: TRBJ1-5; CDR3 DNA: TGTGCCAGCAGTTACTTGACCAGGAAAGGGCAGCCCCAGCATTTT; CDR3 protein: CASSYLTRKGQPQHF
clone size: .; D gene: TRBD2; V gene: TRBV5-1; CDR3 length: 15; J gene: TRBJ2-1; CDR3 DNA: TGCGCCAGCAGCTTCAGGACTAGCCGAGACAATGAGCAGTTCTTC; CDR3 protein: CASSFRTSRDNEQFF
clone size: .; D gene: .; V gene: TRBV5-4; CDR3 length: 17; J gene: TRBJ2-1; CDR3 DNA: TGTGCCAGCAGGATAGGCTCTGGCGGGTCTTTGAGCAATGAGCAGTTCTTC; CDR3 protein: CASRIGSGGSLSNEQFF
clone size: .; D gene: .; V gene: TRBV28; CDR3 length: 16; J gene: TRBJ1-5; CDR3 DNA: TGTGCCAGCAGTTTATGGTCCGGGATAAGCAATCAGCCCCAGCATTTT; CDR3 protein: CASSLWSGISNQPQHF
clone size: .; D gene: TRBD2; V gene: TRBV6-6; CDR3 length: 13; J gene: TRBJ2-3; CDR3 DNA: TGTGCCAGCAGTTACTCGAGCGGGGCTACGCAGTATTTT; CDR3 protein: CASSYSSGATQYF
clone size: .; D gene: TRBD1; V gene: TRBV18; CDR3 length: 13; J gene: TRBJ1-2; CDR3 DNA: TGTGCCAGCTCTCCGGACAGGGTATACGGCTACACCTTC; CDR3 protein: CASSPDRVYGYTF
clone size: .; D gene: TRBD2; V gene: TRBV6-5; CDR3 length: 16; J gene: TRBJ2-1; CDR3 DNA: TGTGCCAGCAGTTACTCGGAACGGGGGGGCTACAATGAGCAGTTCTTC; CDR3 protein: CASSYSERGGYNEQFF
clone size: .; D gene: TRBD1; V gene: TRBV6-6; CDR3 length: 15; J gene: TRBJ2-5; CDR3 DNA: TGTGCCAGCAGGAGCCCGGGACAGGGTGGGGAGACCCAGTACTTC; CDR3 protein: CASRSPGQGGETQYF
clone size: .; D gene: .; V gene: TRBV28; CDR3 length: 13; J gene: TRBJ2-7; CDR3 DNA: TGTGCCAGCAGTTACGGGTCTTCCTACGAGCAGTACTTC; CDR3 protein: CASSYGSSYEQYF
clone size: .; D gene: .; V gene: TRBV30; CDR3 length: 15; J gene: TRBJ2-1; CDR3 DNA: TGTGCCTGGGGCATCCCAGGGGGGTTCTACAATGAGCAGTTCTTC; CDR3 protein: CAWGIPGGFYNEQFF
clone size: once; D gene: TRBD1; V gene: TRBV5-1; CDR3 length: 12; J gene: TRBJ2-7; CDR3 DNA: TGCGGCCCGGGACAGGGGTTCTACGAGCAGTACTTC; CDR3 protein: CGPGQGFYEQYF
clone size: .; D gene: .; V gene: TRBV11-2; CDR3 length: 14; J gene: TRBJ2-3; CDR3 DNA: TGTGCCAGCAGCTTAGGGGGAAGCACAGATACGCAGTATTTT; CDR3 protein: CASSLGGSTDTQYF
clone size: .; D gene: .; V gene: TRBV3-1/TRBV3-2; CDR3 length: 13; J gene: TRBJ1-4; CDR3 DNA: TGTGCCAGCAGCCAGATAGGTGCTGAAAAACTGTTTTTT; CDR3 protein: CASSQIGAEKLFF
clone size: once; D gene: .; V gene: TRBV9; CDR3 length: 14; J gene: TRBJ1-1; CDR3 DNA: TGTGCCAGCAGCGTAGAAGGGGGGAACACTGAAGCTTTCTTT; CDR3 protein: CASSVEGGNTEAFF
clone size: few; D gene: .; V gene: TRBV28; CDR3 length: 14; J gene: TRBJ1-5; CDR3 DNA: TGTGCCAGCAGTTTATGGGGGAGAGAACAGCCCCAGCATTTT; CDR3 protein: CASSLWGREQPQHF
clone size: .; D gene: .; V gene: TRBV13; CDR3 length: 15; J gene: TRBJ2-1; CDR3 DNA: TGTGCCAGCAGCAGGGAGGGACAGGAATACAATGAGCAGTTCTTC; CDR3 protein: CASSREGQEYNEQFF
clone size: .; D gene: TRBD1; V gene: TRBV19; CDR3 length: 16; J gene: TRBJ1-1; CDR3 DNA: TGTGCCAGTAGTGCGAGACAGGGGCGACGAGGCACTGAAGCTTTCTTT; CDR3 protein: CASSARQGRRGTEAFF
clone size: .; D gene: .; V gene: TRBV18; CDR3 length: 14; J gene: TRBJ1-1; CDR3 DNA: TGTGCCAGCTCACCGTCAGGGGCGAACACTGAAGCTTTCTTT; CDR3 protein: CASSPSGANTEAFF
clone size: .; D gene: .; V gene: TRBV12-2; CDR3 length: 18; J gene: TRBJ2-2; CDR3 DNA: TGTGCAAGTCGCCAAGACACATCTAGCGGGAAAAACACCGGGGAGCTGTTTTTT; CDR3 protein: CASRQDTSSGKNTGELFF